This T cell receptor (beta chain) was retrieved from a study of Ad26.COV2.S vaccination and SARS-CoV-2 variants. Across the whole study: Each vaccinee took Ad26.COV2.S intramuscularly, once or twice 56 days apart. The study's findings and limits: Vaccinated and placebo-treated recipients had similar non-spike TCR breadth. Reportedly, after vaccination the spike-specific CD8+ and CD4+ T cell responses displayed substantial breadth.

The table came from immunoSEQ multiplex PCR; TCRdb's copy has only in-frame clones and leaves some out. This sample carries more than 300,000 clones, approximately 86% of them seen once, and the ten largest clones take roughly 10%. About this clone itself: The antigen remains undetermined.

This sample's treatment: about 20 received Ad26.COV2.S at low or high dose, single or two shots; 5 received placebo; per-sample allocation not given. Day 63 following the first vaccine or placebo injection was when the samples were taken. The V end was cut by 7 bases, the J end by 0 bases, with 12 bases between. Germline-derived CDR1 and CDR2 are LNHDA and SQIVND (reference sequence). CDR3 length: 15 residues. This clonotype originated in a person aged 18-65 years who received the Ad26.COV2.S COVID-19 vaccine or a placebo. This material consisted of peripheral blood, taken in a trial of Ad26.COV2.S vaccine versus placebo. The chain recombines TRBV19 with TRBJ1-4; TRBD1 is a possible D gene (5 bases). The CDR3 spells CASTSGGATNEKLFF. The CDR3 bases are TGTGCCAGTACTTCCGGAGGGGCAACTAATGAAAAACTGTTTTTT. The whole variable domain, filled in from reference TRBV19 and TRBJ1-4, reads DGGITQSPKYLFRKEGQNVTLSCEQNLNHDAMYWYRQDPGQGLRLIYYSQIVNDFQKGDIAEGYSVSREKKESFPLTVTSAQKNPTAFYLCASTSGGATNEKLFFGSGTQLSVL.